The rows below give T cell receptor beta chains drawn from one sample of a study of T-cell memory formation after mild COVID-19. One entry per CDR3 protein results from TCRdb running MiXCR on the 5' RACE reads. The table records tens of thousands of distinct CDR3 sequences, less than 8% of them present only once. Sequencing was carried out using PBMCs or a T cell subset sorted from them (not recorded which). The source is an adult who had mild COVID-19 (a few samples of this study predate the infection). Cell type and time point are not known. Each CDR3 is given with its conserved first and last residue. The D gene is left open where the match is weak. Clone size is shown for a subset of rows, as once, few, many or a class of expanded clone.

D gene,V gene,clone size,J gene,CDR3 DNA,CDR3 protein
TRBD1,TRBV6-5,NA,TRBJ1-1,TGTGCCAGCAGCCCGGGACAGGGGGGAGCGAACACTGAAGCTTTCTTT,CASSPGQGGANTEAFF
NA,TRBV19,NA,TRBJ1-5,TGTGCCAGTAGAAAAGACACAGGTCAGAATCAGCCCCAGCATTTT,CASRKDTGQNQPQHF
NA,TRBV12-3/TRBV12-4,many,TRBJ1-3,TGTGCCAGCAACCCCGACTGGGGGACCTCTGGAAACACCATATATTTT,CASNPDWGTSGNTIYF
NA,TRBV5-4,many,TRBJ2-5,TGTGCCAGCAGCTTGGTTGGGCCGGGGGAGACCCAGTACTTC,CASSLVGPGETQYF
TRBD2,TRBV19,few,TRBJ2-7,TGTGCCAGTAGTTCCGGACTAGCGGGAGTACTCGAGCAGTACTTC,CASSSGLAGVLEQYF
TRBD2,TRBV20-1,many,TRBJ2-5,TGCAGTGCTCCTAAGGGAAGCGGGAGCACCCAAGAGACCCAGTACTTC,CSAPKGSGSTQETQYF
NA,TRBV14,many,TRBJ1-6,TGTGCCAGCAGCTTTGGAGGGACGGCTAATTCACCCCTCCACTTT,CASSFGGTANSPLHF
TRBD2,TRBV3-1,many,TRBJ2-3,TGTGCCAGCGGCGAGCGGGGGTACACAGATACGCAGTATTTT,CASGERGYTDTQYF
TRBD1,TRBV18,many,TRBJ2-7,TGTGCCAGCTCATCCGGGACAGCCTACGAGCAGTACTTC,CASSSGTAYEQYF
NA,TRBV29-1,NA,TRBJ2-3,TGCAGCGTTGATGGGACGGTACGATATAGCACAGATACGCAGTATTTT,CSVDGTVRYSTDTQYF
NA,TRBV20-1,few,TRBJ2-2,TGCAGTGCTAGAGATCCCTTATCCGGCCGAGGGAGGAGCACCGGGGAGCTGTTTTTT,CSARDPLSGRGRSTGELFF
NA,TRBV30,NA,TRBJ2-7,TGTGCCTGGCGTCCGACGGACTCCATTCTCGAGCAGTACTTC,CAWRPTDSILEQYF
NA,TRBV5-1,NA,TRBJ2-5,TGCGCCAGCAGCTTACTGGGGGCGTTGGAGACCCAGTACTTC,CASSLLGALETQYF
TRBD2,TRBV20-1,few,TRBJ2-5,TGCAGTGCTAGATCCCTAAGCGGACTAGCGGCCTCCGGGACCCAGTACTTC,CSARSLSGLAASGTQYF
TRBD2,TRBV20-1,many,TRBJ2-3,TGCAGTGCTAGGAGGGGGAGCGGGAGTAGGACAGATACGCAGTATTTT,CSARRGSGSRTDTQYF
NA,TRBV6-5,few,TRBJ2-3,TGTGCCAGCAGTTACTCGATCCGCCCAGATACGCAGTATTTT,CASSYSIRPDTQYF
NA,TRBV20-1,many,TRBJ1-5,TGCAGTGCCCGGACTAATAATCAGCCCCAGCATTTT,CSARTNNQPQHF
TRBD1,TRBV27,NA,TRBJ2-5,TGTGCCAGCCATCGGGGACAGGGGTCTCGGACCCAGTACTTC,CASHRGQGSRTQYF
NA,TRBV3-1,many,TRBJ1-6,TGTGCCAGCAGCCGCACGGGCATGGGTTCACCCCTCCACTTT,CASSRTGMGSPLHF
TRBD2,TRBV7-8,few,TRBJ2-3,TGTGCCAGCAGCTTAGGCGGGGGTGGAGATACGCAGTATTTT,CASSLGGGGDTQYF
NA,TRBV19,few,TRBJ2-7,TGTGCCAGTAGTTCGCCTACTTCCTACGAGCAGTACTTC,CASSSPTSYEQYF
NA,TRBV9,NA,TRBJ2-5,TGTGCCAGCAACTTGGACCCACGTCAAGAGACCCAGTACTTC,CASNLDPRQETQYF
TRBD1,TRBV10-3,NA,TRBJ2-7,TGTGCCATCAGTGATTCGGACAGGCGGCCCTACGAGCAGTACTTC,CAISDSDRRPYEQYF
NA,TRBV4-1,many,TRBJ1-5,TGCGCCAGCAGCCAAGACGGGAATCAGCCCCAGCATTTT,CASSQDGNQPQHF
NA,TRBV20-1,many,TRBJ1-2,TGCAGTGCTAGCCGCGACAGCTACTATGGCTACACCTTC,CSASRDSYYGYTF
NA,TRBV6-5,few,TRBJ1-6,TGTGCCAGCAGTTACTCACAGTTGGGTTCACCCCTCCACTTT,CASSYSQLGSPLHF
TRBD1,TRBV4-2,NA,TRBJ2-3,TGTGCCAGCAGCCAAGGTGGCAGGGGGCTGACAGATACGCAGTATTTT,CASSQGGRGLTDTQYF
NA,TRBV6-5,many,TRBJ1-2,TGTGCCAGCAGTTACTTGAGTAAGGATGGCTACACCTTC,CASSYLSKDGYTF
NA,TRBV12-3/TRBV12-4,NA,TRBJ2-2,TGTGCCAGCAGCTGGGAGGGGGGCACCGGGGAGCTGTTTTTT,CASSWEGGTGELFF
TRBD2,TRBV7-9,many,TRBJ2-1,TGTGCCAGCAGCGGAGGACTAGTCTACAATGAGCAGTTCTTC,CASSGGLVYNEQFF
NA,TRBV7-3,many,TRBJ2-1,TGTGCCAGCAGCTTAAAGGCGGGGAGGCTAGCGGACAGCTCCTACAATGAGCAGTTCTTC,CASSLKAGRLADSSYNEQFF
TRBD1,TRBV7-8,few,TRBJ2-1,TGTGCCAGCAGTCTTACAGGGGGCACCACCTACAATGAGCAGTTCTTC,CASSLTGGTTYNEQFF
TRBD2,TRBV27,few,TRBJ2-7,TGTGCCAGCGCCGTGAGGCGGGAGGGGGTGGAGCAGTACTTC,CASAVRREGVEQYF
NA,TRBV5-1,many,TRBJ2-3,TGCGCCAGCAGCCCCAGGGGAGCCACAGATACGCAGTATTTT,CASSPRGATDTQYF
TRBD2,TRBV20-1,many,TRBJ2-7,TGCAGTGCTTGGCTAGCGGGGGGCAAAATCTCCTACGAGCAGTACTTC,CSAWLAGGKISYEQYF
TRBD2,TRBV12-3/TRBV12-4,many,TRBJ2-7,TGTGCCAGCAGTTTAGGTGGACTAGCGGCAAGCTCCTACGAGCAGTACTTC,CASSLGGLAASSYEQYF
TRBD2,TRBV7-9,NA,TRBJ2-2,TGTGCCAGCAGCTTAGCGGAGCGGGAAGCCGGGGAGCTGTTTTTT,CASSLAEREAGELFF
NA,TRBV30,NA,TRBJ2-4,TGTGCCTGGGGGACTCAAATGGGGAACATTCAGTACTTC,CAWGTQMGNIQYF
NA,TRBV18,many,TRBJ1-2,TGTGCCAGCTCACCCGGCGGGACGGCGGCCTATGGCTACACCTTC,CASSPGGTAAYGYTF
TRBD1,TRBV7-8,few,TRBJ2-7,TGTGCCAGCAGCGTCCGGGACAGTACTTCCTACGAGCAGTACTTC,CASSVRDSTSYEQYF
TRBD2,TRBV10-3,many,TRBJ2-7,TGTGCCATCAGCCCCGCGGGGGGCCGCCTCGAGCAGTACTTC,CAISPAGGRLEQYF
NA,TRBV6-2/TRBV6-3,many,TRBJ2-2,TGTGCCAGCAGAGACACCGGGGAGCTGTTTTTT,CASRDTGELFF
NA,TRBV12-3/TRBV12-4,NA,TRBJ1-1,TGTGCCAGCAGTTTAGCAAAGAGGACTGAAGCTTTCTTT,CASSLAKRTEAFF
TRBD1,TRBV5-1,NA,TRBJ1-2,TGCGCCAGCAGCGGCGCGGGACAGGGGGCCGGCTATGGCTACACCTTC,CASSGAGQGAGYGYTF
NA,TRBV11-2,many,TRBJ2-3,TGTGCCAGCAGTCCGATCGCAGATACGCAGTATTTT,CASSPIADTQYF
NA,TRBV4-1,few,TRBJ1-2,TGCGCCAGCAGCCAAGGGGCCCTAAAGAACTATGGCTACACCTTC,CASSQGALKNYGYTF
NA,TRBV20-1,many,TRBJ1-1,TGCAGTGCTAGTGTGATGATGAACACTGAAGCTTTCTTT,CSASVMMNTEAFF
TRBD2,TRBV2,many,TRBJ2-1,TGTGCCAGCAGTCCGACTAGCGGGAGATCCAATGAGCAGTTCTTC,CASSPTSGRSNEQFF
NA,TRBV5-1,many,TRBJ2-3,TGCGCCAGCAGCTTGGGGACAGTCGGCGTAGATACGCAGTATTTT,CASSLGTVGVDTQYF
NA,TRBV3-1,few,TRBJ1-2,TGTGCCAGCAGCCAAGATCCGGCCGAGGGAGTCGGTGGTGGCTACACCTTC,CASSQDPAEGVGGGYTF
NA,TRBV20-1,few,TRBJ2-7,TGCAGTGCCCCCACTTACGAGCAGTACTTC,CSAPTYEQYF
NA,TRBV12-3/TRBV12-4,many,TRBJ1-6,TGTGCCAGCAGTTTTAAGAGGGACTCACCCCTCCACTTT,CASSFKRDSPLHF
TRBD2,TRBV10-3,many,TRBJ2-7,TGTGCCATCAGTCACGAGACTAGCGTTTACGAGCAGTACTTC,CAISHETSVYEQYF